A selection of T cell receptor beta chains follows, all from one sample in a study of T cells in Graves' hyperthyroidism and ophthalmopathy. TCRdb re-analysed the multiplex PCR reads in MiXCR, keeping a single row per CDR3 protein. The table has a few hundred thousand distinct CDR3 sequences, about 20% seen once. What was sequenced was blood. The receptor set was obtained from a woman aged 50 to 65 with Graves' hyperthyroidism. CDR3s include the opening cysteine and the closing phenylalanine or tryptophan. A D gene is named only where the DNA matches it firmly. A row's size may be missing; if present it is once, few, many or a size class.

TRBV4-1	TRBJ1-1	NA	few	CASSQVAGRGGTEAFF	TGCGCCAGCAGCCAAGTGGCGGGGCGCGGTGGTACTGAAGCTTTCTTT
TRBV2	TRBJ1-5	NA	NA	CASSDQAVSPQHF	TGTGCCAGCAGCGATCAGGCGGTTTCGCCCCAGCATTTT
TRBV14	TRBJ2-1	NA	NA	CASSQAREQFF	TGTGCCAGCAGCCAGGCGCGTGAGCAGTTCTTC
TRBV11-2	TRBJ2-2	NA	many	CASSLVRGDTGELFF	TGTGCCAGCAGCTTAGTTCGGGGCGACACCGGGGAGCTGTTTTTT
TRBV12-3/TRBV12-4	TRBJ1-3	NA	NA	CASSLAISGNTIYF	TGTGCCAGCAGTTTGGCTATCTCTGGAAACACCATATATTTT
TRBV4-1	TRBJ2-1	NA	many	CASSQDDWLDNEQFF	TGCGCCAGCAGCCAAGACGACTGGCTAGACAATGAGCAGTTCTTC
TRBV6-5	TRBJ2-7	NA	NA	CASSYSSGEKNEQYF	TGTGCCAGCAGTTACAGTAGCGGAGAAAAAAACGAGCAGTACTTC
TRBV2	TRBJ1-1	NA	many	CASSIMNTEAFF	TGTGCCAGCAGCATAATGAACACTGAAGCTTTCTTT
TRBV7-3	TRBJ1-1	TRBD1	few	CASSLGRGRGGVNTEAFF	TGTGCCAGCAGCTTAGGCAGGGGGAGGGGGGGTGTGAACACTGAAGCTTTCTTT
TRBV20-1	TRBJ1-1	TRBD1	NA	CSAWTGAGTEAFF	TGCAGTGCTTGGACAGGGGCGGGGACTGAAGCTTTCTTT
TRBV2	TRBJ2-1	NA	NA	CASSGGYHEQSF	TGTGCCAGCTCCGGAGGGTACCATGAGCAGTCCTTC
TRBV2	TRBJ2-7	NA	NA	CASSQTEGTYEQYF	TGTGCCAGCAGCCAGACAGAAGGCACCTACGAGCAGTACTTC
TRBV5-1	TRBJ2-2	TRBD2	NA	CASSRATSQQGPGELFF	TGCGCCAGCAGCCGAGCGACTAGCCAACAAGGTCCCGGGGAGCTGTTTTTT
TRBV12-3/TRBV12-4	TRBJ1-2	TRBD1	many	CASSLKGQGASRGYGYTF	TGTGCCAGCAGTTTAAAGGGACAGGGGGCGTCAAGGGGCTATGGCTACACCTTC
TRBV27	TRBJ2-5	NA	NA	CASSLTPDRQETQYF	TGTGCCAGCAGTCTCACCCCGGACAGACAAGAGACCCAGTACTTC
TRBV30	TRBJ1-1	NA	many	CAWRRAEAFF	TGTGCCTGGAGACGGGCTGAAGCTTTCTTT
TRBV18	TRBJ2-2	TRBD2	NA	CASSPASGPTNSGELFF	TGTGCCAGCTCACCAGCTAGCGGGCCTACGAACTCCGGGGAGCTGTTTTTT
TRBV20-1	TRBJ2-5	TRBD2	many	CSARPASGDQETQYF	TGCAGTGCTAGACCGGCTAGCGGGGACCAAGAGACCCAGTACTTC
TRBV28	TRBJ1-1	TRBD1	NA	CASSLPGQAKTEAFF	TGTGCCAGCAGTTTACCGGGACAGGCAAAAACTGAAGCTTTCTTT
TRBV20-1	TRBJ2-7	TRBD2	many	CSASPPAGGTYEQYF	TGCAGTGCTAGTCCCCCAGCGGGAGGGACCTACGAGCAGTACTTC
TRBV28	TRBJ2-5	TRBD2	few	CASSTGSGGGTQYF	TGTGCCAGCAGCACCGGAAGCGGGGGGGGGACCCAGTACTTC
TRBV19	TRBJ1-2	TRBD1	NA	CASGTPMTGSLEGYTF	TGTGCCAGTGGCACACCAATGACAGGGTCGTTGGAAGGCTACACCTTC
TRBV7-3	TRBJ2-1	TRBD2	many	CASSLRTSGRAELHEQFF	TGTGCCAGCAGCTTAAGGACTAGCGGGAGGGCCGAGCTTCATGAGCAGTTCTTC
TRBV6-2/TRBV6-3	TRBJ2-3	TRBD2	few	CASRIALAGVDTQYF	TGTGCCAGCCGAATCGCACTAGCGGGAGTAGATACGCAGTATTTT
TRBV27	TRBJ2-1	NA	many	CASRIWGDLTNEQFF	TGTGCCAGCAGAATATGGGGGGACCTCACCAATGAGCAGTTCTTC
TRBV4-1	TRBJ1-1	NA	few	CASSQDPTPMNTEAFF	TGCGCCAGCAGCCAAGATCCCACTCCCATGAACACTGAAGCTTTCTTT
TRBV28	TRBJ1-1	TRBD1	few	CASSFKGANTEAFF	TGTGCCAGCAGTTTTAAGGGGGCGAACACTGAAGCTTTCTTT
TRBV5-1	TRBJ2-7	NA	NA	CASRGSSGEQYF	TGCGCCAGCAGAGGCTCATCGGGGGAGCAGTACTTC
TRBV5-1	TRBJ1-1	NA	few	CASSWFMNTEAFF	TGCGCCAGCAGCTGGTTTATGAACACTGAAGCTTTCTTT
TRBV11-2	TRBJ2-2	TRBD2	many	CASSWEGYTGELFF	TGTGCCAGCAGCTGGGAGGGGTACACCGGGGAGCTGTTTTTT
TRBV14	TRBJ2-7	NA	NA	CASSESLYEQYF	TGTGCCAGCAGCGAAAGCTTGTACGAGCAGTACTTC
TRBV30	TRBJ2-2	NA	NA	CASPLVNTGELFF	TGTGCCTCCCCCCTAGTGAACACCGGGGAGCTGTTTTTT
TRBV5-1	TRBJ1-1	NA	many	CASSWMGEGTEAFF	TGCGCCAGCAGCTGGATGGGGGAAGGGACTGAAGCTTTCTTT
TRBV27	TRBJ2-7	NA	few	CASSPGGPTYEQYF	TGTGCCAGCAGTCCCGGGGGTCCAACCTACGAGCAGTACTTC
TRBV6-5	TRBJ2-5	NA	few	CASSYQSNRVETQYF	TGTGCCAGCAGTTACCAATCAAACAGGGTAGAGACCCAGTACTTC
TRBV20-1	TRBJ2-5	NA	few	CSARVPGSGETQYF	TGCAGTGCTAGAGTTCCCGGTTCGGGTGAGACCCAGTACTTC
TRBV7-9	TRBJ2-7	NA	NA	CASSRRDAGAYF	TGTGCCAGCAGCAGACGGGACGCTGGAGCGTACTTC
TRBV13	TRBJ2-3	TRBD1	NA	CASGGQGPDTQYF	TGTGCCAGCGGGGGACAGGGCCCAGATACGCAGTATTTT
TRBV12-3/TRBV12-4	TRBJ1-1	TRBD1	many	CASSFAGGGTEAFF	TGTGCCAGCAGTTTCGCAGGGGGCGGCACTGAAGCTTTCTTT
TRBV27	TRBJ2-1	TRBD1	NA	CASSSPDRGSYNEQFF	TGTGCCAGCAGTTCCCCAGACAGGGGCTCCTACAATGAGCAGTTCTTC
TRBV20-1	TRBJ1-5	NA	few	CSARGGGRDDQPQHF	TGCAGTGCTAGAGGAGGAGGCAGGGACGATCAGCCCCAGCATTTT
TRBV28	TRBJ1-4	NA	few	CASSQFVTFNEKLFF	TGTGCCAGCAGTCAGTTTGTGACTTTTAATGAAAAACTGTTTTTT
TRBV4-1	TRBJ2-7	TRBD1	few	CASSQTGTGADEQYF	TGCGCCAGCAGCCAAACCGGGACAGGGGCCGACGAGCAGTACTTC
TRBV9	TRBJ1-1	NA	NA	CASSPGSPMNTEAFF	TGTGCCAGCAGCCCAGGTTCCCCCATGAACACTGAAGCTTTCTTT
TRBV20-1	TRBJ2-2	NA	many	CSARGPGELFF	TGCAGTGCTAGAGGCCCCGGGGAGCTGTTTTTT
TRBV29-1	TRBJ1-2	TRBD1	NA	CSAATGGYGYTF	TGCAGCGCCGCGACAGGGGGCTATGGCTACACCTTC
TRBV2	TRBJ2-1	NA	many	CAARDGKISSYNEQFF	TGTGCCGCCCGGGACGGCAAGATCAGCTCCTACAATGAGCAGTTCTTC
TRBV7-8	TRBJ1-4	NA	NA	CASSFNFGQNEKLFF	TGTGCCAGCAGCTTTAACTTCGGACAGAATGAAAAACTGTTTTTT
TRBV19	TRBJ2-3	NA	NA	CASTSKGGHISQPQYF	TGTGCCAGTACCTCGAAGGGGGGCCACATAAGTCAGCCCCAGTATTTT
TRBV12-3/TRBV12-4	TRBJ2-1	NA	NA	CASTLMPQKGGEQFF	TGTGCCAGCACTCTAATGCCCCAGAAGGGGGGTGAGCAGTTCTTC
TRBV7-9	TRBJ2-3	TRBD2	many	CASSSFLPRTSGIRTDTQYF	TGTGCCAGCAGCTCCTTTTTACCTCGGACTAGCGGGATTCGCACAGATACGCAGTATTTT
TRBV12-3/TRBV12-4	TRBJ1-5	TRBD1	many	CASTPGTGNQPQHF	TGTGCCAGCACCCCCGGGACAGGCAATCAGCCCCAGCATTTT